The source of this TCR beta chain is a study of CD8 T cells in Susac syndrome. Study-wide findings and caveats: Individuals included in the TCR sequencing and HLA analysis were acknowledged by the study to be relatively few in number.

Random-hexamer reverse transcription was applied to 0.5 to 1 ug RNA. immunoSEQ multiplex PCR amplified TCR beta CDR3 across 54 Vbeta, 13 Jbeta. One entry per CDR3 protein, called by TCRdb with MiXCR from the immunoSEQ multiplex PCR reads. The sample has approximately 150,000 distinct CDR3 sequences; 65% to 90% are singletons. The V gene lost 7 bases and the J gene lost 6 bases, with 9 bases spanning the gap. The CDR3 is 10 residues long. Germline V CDR1 and CDR2: GTSNPN, SVGIG (reference sequence). About this clonotype itself: The antigen remains undetermined.

This sequence was found in a human donor with multiple sclerosis. The V and J genes are TRBV30 and TRBJ1-2; D ambiguous. The sequencing sample was made of CD8+ T cells from PBMCs. The CDR3 DNA reads as TGTGCCTCTAGCTCTGATGGCTACACCTTC. Protein: CASSSDGYTF.